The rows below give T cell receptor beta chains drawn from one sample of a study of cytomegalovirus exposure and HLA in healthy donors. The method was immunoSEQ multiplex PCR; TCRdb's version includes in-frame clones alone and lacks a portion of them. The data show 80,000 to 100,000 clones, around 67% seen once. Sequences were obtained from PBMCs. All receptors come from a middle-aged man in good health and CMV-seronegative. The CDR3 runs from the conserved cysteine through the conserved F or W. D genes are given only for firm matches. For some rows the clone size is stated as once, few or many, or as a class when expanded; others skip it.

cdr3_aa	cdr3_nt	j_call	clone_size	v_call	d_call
CASTFPWWQTYEQYF	TGTGCCAGCACCTTCCCGTGGTGGCAGACCTACGAGCAGTACTTC	TRBJ2-7	-	TRBV14	-
CATSRGGGPQPQHF	TGTGCCACCAGCAGAGGAGGGGGCCCTCAGCCCCAGCATTTT	TRBJ1-5	-	TRBV15	TRBD1
CASLDRFSNYGYTF	TGTGCCAGCCTGGACAGGTTTTCCAACTATGGCTACACCTTC	TRBJ1-2	-	TRBV28	TRBD1
CASISGQGAKNIQYF	TGTGCCAGCATCTCCGGACAGGGGGCCAAAAACATTCAGTACTTC	TRBJ2-4	-	TRBV6-5	TRBD1
CASSLRRGGTDTQYF	TGTGCCAGCAGTTTAAGACGGGGGGGCACAGATACGCAGTATTTT	TRBJ2-3	-	TRBV27	TRBD2
CASSRGTGGFF	TGTGCCAGCAGCCGCGGGACAGGGGGGTTCTTC	TRBJ2-1	-	TRBV7-9	TRBD1
CASSVEGTGNTEAFF	TGTGCCAGCAGCGTAGAGGGGACAGGAAACACTGAAGCTTTCTTT	TRBJ1-1	-	TRBV9	TRBD1
CASMRGHNEQFF	TGTGCCAGCATGCGGGGCCACAATGAGCAGTTCTTC	TRBJ2-1	-	TRBV6-5	-
CASSLASGLGEQYF	TGTGCCAGCAGCTTAGCTTCAGGGTTGGGGGAGCAGTACTTC	TRBJ2-7	-	TRBV7-9	-
CAWGPGGVETQYF	TGTGCCTGGGGTCCGGGGGGAGTAGAGACCCAGTACTTC	TRBJ2-5	few	TRBV30	TRBD2
CASSQARGGGETQYF	TGCGCCAGCAGCCAAGCCCGGGGGGGCGGGGAGACCCAGTACTTC	TRBJ2-5	-	TRBV4-3	TRBD2
CASSQDASGQGNTIYF	TGCGCCAGCAGCCAAGATGCATCGGGACAGGGAAACACCATATATTTT	TRBJ1-3	-	TRBV4-3	TRBD1
CASSILNSPLHF	TGTGCCAGCAGTATACTTAATTCACCCCTCCACTTT	TRBJ1-6	-	TRBV28	-
CASSFRGSSGTNTGELFF	TGTGCCAGCAGCTTTCGGGGATCTTCGGGGACGAACACCGGGGAGCTGTTTTTT	TRBJ2-2	-	TRBV5-8	-
CAISESDGTNQFF	TGTGCCATCAGTGAGTCGGATGGGACTAATCAGTTCTTC	TRBJ2-1	few	TRBV10-3	TRBD2
CASSYTTNTEAFF	TGTGCCAGCAGCTATACAACGAACACTGAAGCTTTCTTT	TRBJ1-1	-	TRBV11-3	-
CASSPRGLWYGYTF	TGTGCCAGCAGCCCACGGGGACTTTGGTATGGCTACACCTTC	TRBJ1-2	-	TRBV7-9	-
CASSSTILAYEQYF	TGTGCCAGCAGTTCTACTATACTAGCGTACGAGCAGTACTTC	TRBJ2-7	-	TRBV2	TRBD2
CASRLAVGREGYEQYF	TGTGCAAGTCGCCTCGCGGTGGGCAGGGAGGGATACGAGCAGTACTTC	TRBJ2-7	-	TRBV12-2	-
CASSYRLAGAYNEQFF	TGTGCCAGCAGTTATAGACTAGCGGGAGCCTACAATGAGCAGTTCTTC	TRBJ2-1	-	TRBV6-5	TRBD2
CASSQDSFSGANVLTF	TGTGCCAGCAGCCAAGATAGCTTCTCTGGGGCCAACGTCCTGACTTTC	TRBJ2-6	once	TRBV4-2	-
CASSEGQIYNEQFF	TGTGCCAGCAGTGAAGGCCAGATCTACAATGAGCAGTTCTTC	TRBJ2-1	-	TRBV2	-
CASSLGGVGNQPQHF	TGTGCCAGCAGTTTAGGGGGGGTCGGCAATCAGCCCCAGCATTTT	TRBJ1-5	-	TRBV27	-
CASSLTTGKYYGYTF	TGCGCCAGCAGCTTGACAACAGGGAAGTACTATGGCTACACCTTC	TRBJ1-2	few	TRBV5-1	-
CASSPGQGIHEQYF	TGCGCCAGCAGCCCGGGACAGGGGATCCACGAGCAGTACTTC	TRBJ2-7	-	TRBV5-1	TRBD1
CASINPTIAGPKNTEAFF	TGTGCCAGCATAAACCCCACAATAGCGGGACCAAAGAACACTGAAGCTTTCTTT	TRBJ1-1	-	TRBV19	-
CASSYSPGQLQETQYF	TGTGCCAGCAGTTATTCACCGGGACAATTACAAGAGACCCAGTACTTC	TRBJ2-5	-	TRBV27	-
CASINGAGGHTDTQYF	TGTGCCAGCATTAATGGGGCAGGGGGACACACAGATACGCAGTATTTT	TRBJ2-3	-	TRBV28	TRBD1
CASSQPGQGPHGYTF	TGTGCCAGCAGTCAACCGGGACAGGGCCCCCATGGCTACACCTTC	TRBJ1-2	-	TRBV28	TRBD1
CAISESPTGVPKMNTEAFF	TGTGCCATCAGTGAGTCACCCACGGGGGTCCCAAAAATGAACACTGAAGCTTTCTTT	TRBJ1-1	-	TRBV10-3	-
CSVVPSGVGETQYF	TGCAGCGTTGTTCCGTCAGGGGTTGGGGAGACCCAGTACTTC	TRBJ2-5	-	TRBV29-1	-